The T cell receptor beta chain under discussion was sequenced for a study of blood T cell repertoires in COVID-19. Study-wide background: From T cells, B-cell-depleted T cells, or PBMCs came the material, which was cDNA or gDNA.

This table comes from immunoSEQ multiplex PCR, and its TCRdb copy is limited to in-frame clones, with some not included. Of 150,000 to 200,000 clones in the sample, 87% are singletons; the top ten hold 5% to 6%. From germline, CDR1 is LNHDA and CDR2 SQIVND (reference sequence). The CDR3 runs to 15 residues. With 5 bases removed from V and 5 bases from J, the gap between germline ends came to 18 bases. This TCR came from a human donor in a cohort sampled during active COVID-19. The rearrangement joins TRBV19 to TRBJ1-2; D is unresolved. Source material: peripheral blood. In DNA form, the CDR3 reads TGTGCCAGTAGTCCCCTCTCCGAAAGAGTGTATGGCTACACCTTC. Its protein product is CASSPLSERVYGYTF. Using reference TRBV19 and TRBJ1-2 for the parts outside the CDR3, the full variable domain is DGGITQSPKYLFRKEGQNVTLSCEQNLNHDAMYWYRQDPGQGLRLIYYSQIVNDFQKGDIAEGYSVSREKKESFPLTVTSAQKNPTAFYLCASSPLSERVYGYTFGSGTRLTVV.